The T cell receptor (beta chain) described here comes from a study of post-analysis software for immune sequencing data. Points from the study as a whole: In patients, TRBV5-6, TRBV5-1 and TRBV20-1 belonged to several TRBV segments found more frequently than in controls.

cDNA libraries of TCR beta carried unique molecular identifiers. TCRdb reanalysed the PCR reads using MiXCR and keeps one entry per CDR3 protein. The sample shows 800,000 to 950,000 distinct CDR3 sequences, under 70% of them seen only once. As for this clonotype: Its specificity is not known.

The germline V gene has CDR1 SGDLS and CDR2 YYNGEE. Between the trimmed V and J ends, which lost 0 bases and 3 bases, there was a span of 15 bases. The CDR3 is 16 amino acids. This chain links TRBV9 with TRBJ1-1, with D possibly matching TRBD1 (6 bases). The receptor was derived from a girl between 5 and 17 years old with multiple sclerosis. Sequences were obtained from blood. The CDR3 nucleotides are TGTGCCAGCAGCGTAGCCAGTGGGGGGCAGGACACTGAAGCTTTCTTT. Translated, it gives CASSVASGGQDTEAFF.